Listed below are T cell receptor beta chains from one sample, sequenced in a study of cytomegalovirus exposure and HLA in healthy donors. Profiling relied on immunoSEQ multiplex PCR, and the TCRdb table lists in-frame clones only, not all of them. The sample contains fewer than 250,000 clones, roughly 80% of which appear only once. Sequencing input: PBMCs. The source of these receptors is a man aged 25-45 years in good health and CMV-seronegative. Each CDR3 is given with its conserved first and last residue. Fields, in order: V gene, J gene, CDR3 protein.

TRBV29-1	TRBJ2-7	CSVVAGQLNYEQYF
TRBV5-6	TRBJ2-4	CASSPGQGRYIQYF
TRBV5-4	TRBJ1-2	CASSLDRRPNYGYTF
TRBV7-3	TRBJ2-1	CASSLSGGQGENNEQFF
TRBV27	TRBJ2-5	CASSLAGLQETQYF
TRBV4-2	TRBJ1-5	CASSQEQGEGNQPQHF
TRBV19	TRBJ1-1	CASSTTWGDTEAFF
TRBV5-1	TRBJ2-7	CASSRRQGVVYEQYF
TRBV7-6	TRBJ1-3	CASSRDRASSGNTIYF
TRBV5-4	TRBJ1-1	CASSLGNFDRDSTEAFF
TRBV7-2	TRBJ1-1	CASSLRTGEAFF
TRBV27	TRBJ1-1	CASSLSRATEAFF
TRBV6-5	TRBJ2-3	CASSGTGGTDTQYF
TRBV9	TRBJ2-3	CASSGMDTQYF
TRBV28	TRBJ2-7	CASEPGTSGTSTYEQYF
TRBV5-1	TRBJ1-5	CASSLDRDRGFYSNQPQHF
TRBV13	TRBJ2-5	CASSSGLARSETQYF
TRBV6-1	TRBJ1-5	CASKYSNQPQHF
TRBV7-2	TRBJ1-6	CASSLDKESPLHF